Described below is a single T cell receptor (beta chain) sequence and its context. Its matching antigen is unknown. The J segment lost 3 bases and the V segment lost 5 bases, leaving 11 bases of the junction unmatched. CDR3 size: 16 residues. The germline CDR1 and CDR2 sequences are SGHAT and FQNNGV. The source of the sample is a study of CD8 T cells in Susac syndrome. With random hexamers, about 0.45 to 1 ug RNA was reverse transcribed. TCRdb processed the immunoSEQ multiplex PCR reads anew with MiXCR; each CDR3 protein has one entry. The sample has around 53,000 distinct CDR3 sequences, more than 85% seen once. Findings and caveats of the study: In total CD8+ repertoires, some 15 Susac-specific public clones were found, and in CD8+ TEMRA repertoires, a few were found.

Diagnostic criteria defined recently for definite or probable disease were met by the Susac syndrome patients. The chain employs TRBV11-2 and TRBJ2-7; 9 nucleotides agree with TRBD1. The receptor comes from a human donor with Susac syndrome. Sample: CD8+ T cells from PBMCs. CDR3 loop: CASSAWDRAFRYEQYF. The DNA of the CDR3 is TGTGCCAGCAGCGCGTGGGACAGGGCCTTTCGCTACGAGCAGTACTTC.